The 21 T cell receptor beta chains reported below all come from one sample, sequenced in a study of blood T cell repertoires in COVID-19. Method: immunoSEQ multiplex PCR; TCRdb's copy keeps in-frame clones and lacks some. The sample carries 120,000 or so clones, around four fifths recorded once. Sequencing input: peripheral blood. Every receptor here comes from a human donor in a cohort sampled during active COVID-19.

V is TRBV5-1 and J is TRBJ1-1; 9 bases fit TRBD1. The CDR3 length is 16 residues. The germline CDR1 and CDR2 sequences are SGHRS and YFSETQ. V dropped 3 bases and J dropped 3; count of bases not matched to a gene: 9. CDR3 region: CASSWGQGGVDTEAFF. The CDR3 DNA sequence: TGCGCCAGCAGCTGGGGACAGGGAGGTGTGGACACTGAAGCTTTCTTT. Full variable domain (outside the CDR3, taken from reference TRBV5-1 and TRBJ1-1): KAGVTQTPRYLIKTRGQQVTLSCSPISGHRSVSWYQQTPGQGLQFLFEYFSETQRNKGNFPGRFSGRQFSNSRSEMNVSTLELGDSALYLCASSWGQGGVDTEAFFGQGTRLTVV.

This chain joins TRBV6-5 and TRBJ1-1, with D hard to call. The CDR3 length is 11 residues. CDR1 and CDR2 (germline): MNHEY, SVGAGI. V was trimmed by 6 bases and J by 1 base, leaving 3 bases between them. The CDR3 nucleotides read TGTGCCAGCAGCAGGAACACTGAAGCTTTCTTT. It codes for CASSRNTEAFF.

This clone has only a few counts. The chain couples TRBV27 to TRBJ2-1, with 8 bases matching TRBD2. CDR1 and CDR2 (germline): MNHEY, SMNVEV (reference sequence). The CDR3 has 15 amino acids. V gave up 4 bases and J gave up 2 bases; unmatched junction bases: 4. The CDR3 is CASSSRGGTYNEQFF. CDR3 sequence (DNA): TGTGCCAGCAGTTCACGGGGGGGCACCTACAATGAGCAGTTCTTC.

CDR3 sequence: CASSKDTNSPLHF. For the CDR3, the DNA is TGTGCCAGCAGCAAGGACACAAATTCACCCCTCCACTTT. The rearrangement links TRBV7-2 to TRBJ1-6; TRBD1 might be the D (5 bases). Germline lookup yields CDR1 SGHTA and CDR2 FQGNSA. The CDR3 is 13 amino acids. The V end was cut by 5 bases, the J end by 7 bases, with 9 bases between.

The chain joins TRBV10-2 to TRBJ2-7; D perhaps matches TRBD1 (7 bases). The CDR3 is 12 residues long. V shed 6 bases and J shed 4 bases, with 10 bases lying between them. Germline V CDR1 and CDR2: WSHSY, SAAADI. CDR3 nucleotides: TGCGCCAGCAGCGCGGGACAGTACGAGCAGTACTTC. Translating gives CASSAGQYEQYF.

The chain has TRBV7-2 and TRBJ2-7, with D perhaps TRBD2 (6 bases). CDR3 length equals 14 residues. In germline, CDR1 is SGHTA, CDR2 FQGNSA. Trimming removed 6 bases at V and 0 bases at J, with 12 bases between. Here the CDR3 DNA reads TGTGCCAGCAGGAGGGGTAGCGGCTCCTACGAGCAGTACTTC. Translation: CASRRGSGSYEQYF.

This clone has only one observation. V and J are TRBV4-3 and TRBJ2-3; weak D call: TRBD1 (6 bases). Trimming left V 0 bases short and J 2 bases short, with 15 bases between. This CDR3 is built from 17 residues. CDR1 and CDR2 (germline): LGHNA, YSLEER. CDR3 protein: CASSQDLDRVFTDTQYF. The CDR3 DNA reads as TGCGCCAGCAGCCAAGATCTGGACAGAGTATTCACAGATACGCAGTATTTT.

The rearrangement uses TRBV7-2 and TRBJ2-7, with D possibly being TRBD1 (6 bases). CDR1 is SGHTA, CDR2 FQGNSA, per germline. This CDR3 region has 14 residues. V lost 8 bases and J lost 2, with 16 bases in between. The CDR3 sequence: CASVLDSPPYEQYF. The CDR3 region has the DNA TGTGCCAGCGTCCTGGACAGTCCACCCTACGAGCAGTACTTC. Together with reference TRBV7-2 and TRBJ2-7, the CDR3 gives the full variable domain: GAGVSQSPSNKVTEKGKDVELRCDPISGHTALYWYRQSLGQGLEFLIYFQGNSAPDKSGLPSDRFSAERTGGSVSTLTIQRTQQEDSAVYLCASVLDSPPYEQYFGPGTRLTVT.

The chain is built from TRBV5-4 and TRBJ1-1; maybe TRBD1 (5 bases). Deletions cut 4 bases from V and 1 base from J, with 17 bases between. Germline CDR1 and CDR2: SGHNT and YYREEE (reference sequence). This CDR3 contains 16 residues. The CDR3 loop is CASSANRLGRNTEAFF. CDR3 sequence (DNA): TGTGCCAGCAGCGCGAACAGGTTAGGTAGGAACACTGAAGCTTTCTTT.

The chain employs TRBV7-2 and TRBJ2-3, with TRBD1 matching over 9 bases. The CDR3 spans 15 residues. Germline CDR1 SGHTA, CDR2 FQGNSA. V gave up 3 bases and J gave up 6 bases; unmatched junction bases: 7. The CDR3 bases are TGTGCCAGCAGCTTGACAGGGGGGGAAGGGGATACGCAGTATTTT. This encodes CASSLTGGEGDTQYF.

The rearrangement uses TRBV24-1 and TRBJ2-3, with D maybe TRBD1 (6 bases). Trimming removed 8 bases at V and 4 bases at J, with 12 bases between. The CDR3 has 13 amino acids. In germline, CDR1 is KGHDR, CDR2 SFDVKD. The CDR3 region has the DNA TGTGCCACCATGATGGGGGCATCAGATACGCAGTATTTT. As protein: CATMMGASDTQYF.

The CDR3 bases are TGTGCCAGCAGCCCGATACAGGCCACAGATACGCAGTATTTT. This gives the protein CASSPIQATDTQYF. V and J are TRBV6-5 and TRBJ2-3; a possible D gene is TRBD1 (5 bases). V shed 6 bases and J shed 2 bases, with 12 bases lying between them. Germline V lookup: CDR1 MNHEY, CDR2 SVGAGI. The CDR3 loop spans 14 amino acids.

The chain couples TRBV27 to TRBJ1-2, with 7 bases that match TRBD1. The CDR3 totals 15 residues. Germline-derived CDR1 and CDR2 are MNHEY and SMNVEV (reference sequence). J gave up 4 bases and V 6 bases, and 11 bases lay outside the gene matches. The CDR3 sequence: CASRSRQGLSYGYTF. The CDR3, as DNA: TGTGCCAGCAGATCCCGACAGGGTTTAAGCTATGGCTACACCTTC.

The CDR3 DNA follows: TGCAGCGTTACGCGGACTAGCCGCTACAATGAGCAGTTCTTC. Translation: CSVTRTSRYNEQFF. The V call is TRBV29-1, the J call TRBJ2-1, with 8 positions matching TRBD2. Germline V CDR1 and CDR2: SQVTM, ANQGSEA. The J segment lost 3 bases and the V segment lost 5 bases, leaving 6 bases of the junction unmatched. This CDR3 has 14 residues.

The chain recombines TRBV21-1 with TRBJ1-6. TRBV21-1 is a known pseudogene. This CDR3 contains 20 residues. CDR3 DNA: TGTGCCAGCAGCAAAGAGGCAGCGAAACCCCTTCACTCCTATAATTCACCCCTCCACTTT. This encodes CASSKEAAKPLHSYNSPLHF.

This chain connects TRBV30 to TRBJ2-3; possibly TRBD2 for D (6 bases). Trimming took off 6 bases at V and 6 bases at J, with 10 bases between the two ends. Germline-derived CDR1 and CDR2 are GTSNPN and SVGIG (reference sequence). CDR3 length: 11 amino acids. CDR3 sequence (DNA): TGTGCCTGTAACGCGGGGGATACGCAGTATTTT. Translating it yields CACNAGDTQYF.

The rearrangement uses TRBV9 and TRBJ1-1; D remains unclear. Germline V CDR1 and CDR2: SGDLS, YYNGEE. The CDR3 is made up of 15 amino acids. Trimming took off 0 bases at V and 1 base at J, with 10 bases between the two ends. CDR3 in DNA: TGTGCCAGCAGCGTAGCCCCGGGAGCGAACACTGAAGCTTTCTTT. Its translation: CASSVAPGANTEAFF.

J is TRBJ1-1 and V is TRBV6-2 or TRBV6-3, with D possibly matching TRBD1 (5 bases). The CDR3 runs to 17 residues. V lost 0 bases and J lost 0, with 14 bases in between. Germline CDR1 reads MNHEY; CDR2 reads SVGEGT. The DNA for the CDR3 is TGTGCCAGCAGTTACTCTAGAAGGGGCTCCGTGAACACTGAAGCTTTCTTT. It codes for CASSYSRRGSVNTEAFF.

This clone was seen once. CDR3: CASSLLGQGPIYGYTF. The CDR3 DNA reads as TGTGCCAGCAGCTTGTTGGGACAGGGACCAATCTATGGCTACACCTTC. V gene TRBV5-8 combines with J gene TRBJ1-2; 9 bases are shared with TRBD1. The germline gives CDR1 SGHTS, CDR2 YDEGEE. After removal of 1 base from V and 4 bases from J, the junction contained 8 bases not matched to a gene. The CDR3 contains 16 residues.

The V call is TRBV11-2, the J call TRBJ2-3, with 8 bases that match TRBD2. CDR3 length: 15 amino acids. CDR1 is SGHAT and CDR2 is FQNNGV in the germline V gene. After removal of 2 bases from V and 4 bases from J, the junction contained 5 bases not matched to a gene. The CDR3 DNA reads TGTGCCAGCAGCTTACGGGGGGGGGTCCCAGATACGCAGTATTTT. Translated: CASSLRGGVPDTQYF.

This clone appeared once. The genes are TRBV13 and TRBJ2-1; a weak D match, TRBD2 (5 bases). V shed 5 bases and J shed 4 bases, with 15 bases lying between them. From germline, CDR1 is PRHDT and CDR2 FYEKMQ (reference sequence). This CDR3 comprises 15 residues. In DNA form, the CDR3 reads TGTGCCAGCAGCGGCCGGGATCCTCCTTACAATGAGCAGTTCTTC. It translates to CASSGRDPPYNEQFF.